Following are 20 T cell receptor beta chains from one sample sequenced in a study of post-analysis software for immune sequencing data. General observations from the study: Higher frequency in patients than in controls was seen for roughly five TRBV segments, with TRBV5-6, TRBV5-1 and TRBV20-1 among them.

cDNA libraries of TCR beta carried unique molecular identifiers. TCRdb ran MiXCR on the PCR reads and lists one entry per CDR3 protein. The repertoire holds fewer than 850,000 distinct CDR3 sequences, with roughly 29% as singletons. These receptors have no identified antigens. Input material: blood. The receptors were gathered from a girl aged 5-17 years with multiple sclerosis.

This clonotype was seen more than once but under ten times. This chain joins TRBV28 and TRBJ2-1; TRBD2 aligns across 8 bases. V was pared by 7 bases and J by 4 bases, with 6 bases of the junction left unmatched. The V gene's germline CDR1 is MDHEN and CDR2 SYDVKM. The CDR3 has 14 residues. The CDR3 DNA reads TGTGCCAGCATACCCGGACTAGCTTACAATGAGCAGTTCTTC. Its protein is CASIPGLAYNEQFF.

The chain links TRBV7-9 to TRBJ2-1; maybe TRBD2 (5 bases). Germline V gene sequence: CDR1 SEHNR, CDR2 FQNEAQ (reference sequence). The V and J ends lost 3 bases and 13 bases respectively, with 16 bases between them. The CDR3 has 13 residues. The CDR3 loop reads CASSLRTWETQFF. CDR3 bases: TGTGCCAGCAGCTTGAGGACTTGGGAGACCCAGTTCTTC.

This clonotype was counted a single time. V gene TRBV21-1 combines with J gene TRBJ1-2; the table's D call of TRBD1 was not tested on the DNA. TRBV21-1 is a pseudogene segment. The CDR3 contains 18 residues. The CDR3, as DNA: TGTGCCAGCAGCAGAAAACGATTGGACAGGGGTGGGAGCTATGGCTACACCTTC. Its translation is CASSRKRLDRGGSYGYTF.

This clonotype was seen a few times. V and J are TRBV20-1 and TRBJ2-7, with 7 bases aligning to TRBD1. Germline CDR1 reads DFQATT; CDR2 reads SNEGSKA (reference sequence). Unmatched junction bases numbered 7, after V lost 5 bases and J lost 0 bases. The CDR3 consists of 14 residues. CDR3 sequence reads: CSAADRFNSYEQYF. The CDR3 DNA sequence: TGCAGTGCTGCGGACAGGTTCAACTCCTACGAGCAGTACTTC.

This clonotype was seen only a few times. The V gene is TRBV6-2 or TRBV6-3, the J gene TRBJ2-1; 9 bases align to TRBD1. The CDR3 length is 15 residues. Trimming removed 5 bases from V and 6 bases from J; junction bases left unmatched: 8. Germline-derived CDR1 and CDR2 are MNHEY and SVGEGT. The CDR3 bases are TGTGCCAGCAGTAACCGGGACAGGGTGGGCAATGAGCAGTTCTTC. Translated, it gives CASSNRDRVGNEQFF.

The rearrangement links TRBV7-2 to TRBJ2-5; 8 nucleotides agree with TRBD1. The CDR3 runs 20 residues. Losses at the gene ends were 7 bases for V and 1 base for J; bases not matched to a gene: 23. The germline CDR1 and CDR2 sequences are SGHTA and FQGNSA. In DNA, the CDR3 is TGTGCCAGCAACATTGGTGGGGCCTTAGGGACAGGTTCATCCCAAGAGACCCAGTACTTC. Amino acid sequence: CASNIGGALGTGSSQETQYF.

Remarks on this clonotype: Sequence at one end of the junction differs from germline and may be a read error. The V gene is TRBV28, the J gene TRBJ2-1, with 9 positions matching TRBD2. There are 17 residues in the CDR3. Germline V gene lookup returns CDR1 MDHEN and CDR2 SYDVKM. CDR3 nucleotide sequence: TGTGCCAGCAGTTTTTGGGGACCTAGCGGGGCCCCCAGTGAGCGGTTCTTC. This gives the protein CASSFWGPSGAPSERFF.

The gene calls are TRBV28 and TRBJ2-7; 8 bases match TRBD1. Germline V gene sequence: CDR1 MDHEN, CDR2 SYDVKM. The trim removed 1 base at V and 6 bases at J, leaving 5 bases unmatched. The CDR3 covers 14 residues. The CDR3 spells CASSLSRGLAEQYF. DNA for the CDR3: TGTGCCAGCAGTTTATCCAGGGGGCTAGCCGAGCAGTACTTC.

The chain recombines TRBV6-5 with TRBJ1-5; 10 bases agree with TRBD1. The CDR3 extends over 14 amino acids. J was trimmed by 6 bases and V by 5 bases; bases with no gene match: 4. The germline V gene has CDR1 MNHEY and CDR2 SVGAGI. The CDR3 loop reads CASSNGQGVQPQHF. The DNA of the CDR3 is TGTGCCAGCAGTAATGGACAGGGGGTTCAGCCCCAGCATTTT.

A few counts support this clonotype. This chain's CDR3 is CSALLAGALDEETQYF. The CDR3 DNA sequence: TGCAGTGCTTTACTAGCGGGGGCCTTAGATGAAGAGACCCAGTACTTC. The V and J genes are TRBV20-1 and TRBJ2-5, with 11 bases aligning to TRBD2. J gave up 3 bases and V 5 bases, and 11 bases lay outside the gene matches. Germline V CDR1 and CDR2: DFQATT, SNEGSKA (reference sequence). There are 16 residues in the CDR3.

This clonotype turned up a few times. The chain employs TRBV20-1 and TRBJ2-1; tentative D call: TRBD2 (6 bases). This CDR3 comprises 15 residues. Trimming took 0 bases from V and 0 from J, leaving 9 bases between them. CDR1 is DFQATT and CDR2 is SNEGSKA in the germline V gene (reference sequence). The CDR3, as DNA: TGCAGTGCTAGAGATCTCGGGAGCTCCTACAATGAGCAGTTCTTC. It is translated as CSARDLGSSYNEQFF.

The V gene is TRBV20-1, the J gene TRBJ1-2; 7 bases agree with TRBD1. The J segment lost 0 bases and the V segment lost 6 bases, leaving 7 bases of the junction unmatched. CDR1 is DFQATT, CDR2 SNEGSKA, per germline (reference sequence). The CDR3 loop spans 14 amino acids. For the CDR3, the DNA is TGCAGTGCCCTAGCCAGGGGGACTAACTATGGCTACACCTTC. Residues: CSALARGTNYGYTF.

The chain links TRBV20-1 to TRBJ1-1; D uncertain. Germline V gives CDR1 DFQATT, CDR2 SNEGSKA (reference sequence). This CDR3 is 14 amino acids long. The germline V and J ends were trimmed by 3 bases and 5 bases, with 16 bases remaining between them. The CDR3 DNA reads as TGCAGTGCTAGGGGATCCCCTTCGGGGACTGAAGCTTTCTTT. Protein product: CSARGSPSGTEAFF.

This chain joins TRBV25-1 and TRBJ2-5, with 8 positions matching TRBD1. V shed 8 bases and J 5 bases; nucleotides not matched to a gene: 10. The CDR3 totals 14 residues. CDR1 MGHDK and CDR2 SYGVNS come from the germline V gene. The CDR3 region is CASGGPGGKETQYF. CDR3 nucleotide sequence: TGTGCCAGCGGAGGGCCAGGGGGCAAGGAGACCCAGTACTTC.

The chain combines TRBV7-2 with TRBJ2-3; 10 nucleotides align to TRBD2. V shed 5 bases, J shed 1 base, and the junction held 9 bases outside the gene matches. The CDR3 is 17 residues long. From germline, CDR1 is SGHTA and CDR2 FQGNSA. CDR3 protein: CASSLQSGRAGTDTQYF. The CDR3 coding sequence is TGTGCCAGCAGCCTTCAGAGCGGGAGGGCCGGCACAGATACGCAGTATTTT.

The chain uses TRBV6-5 and TRBJ2-1; D is uncertain. Germline V CDR1 and CDR2: MNHEY, SVGAGI. Trimming removed 7 bases from V and 9 bases from J, with 25 bases in between. This CDR3 has 16 residues. CDR3: CASKLTRLGRPFEQFF. The CDR3 DNA sequence: TGTGCCAGCAAATTGACCCGACTCGGCCGTCCATTTGAGCAGTTCTTC.

This chain joins TRBV20-1 and TRBJ2-4; D might be TRBD2 (8 bases). The end of the DNA fits TRBJ2-7 better, so the J call may be wrong. This CDR3 is 18 amino acids long. Germline CDR1 and CDR2: DFQATT and SNEGSKA (reference sequence). CDR3: CSARAPRRAIGRGHEQYF. CDR3 nucleotides: TGCAGTGCTAGAGCGCCCCGTCGGGCTATCGGGAGGGGGCACGAGCAGTACTTC.

The V and J genes are TRBV3-1 and TRBJ1-4; D unclear. The V end lost 4 bases, the J end lost 6 bases, and 15 bases lay between the germline ends. The CDR3 loop spans 15 amino acids. Germline-derived CDR1 and CDR2 are LGHDT and YNNKEL (reference sequence). The CDR3 here is CASSRGGTADEKLFF. As DNA, the CDR3 is TGTGCCAGCAGCCGCGGCGGCACGGCGGATGAAAAACTGTTTTTT.

This clonotype was counted a few times. The chain employs TRBV20-1 and TRBJ2-1; 7 bases agree with TRBD2. The CDR3 consists of 13 residues. Germline-derived CDR1 and CDR2 are DFQATT and SNEGSKA (reference sequence). After removal of 2 bases from V and 8 bases from J, the junction contained 6 bases not matched to a gene. The CDR3 sequence: CSARPAGCYEQFF. The CDR3 nucleotides are TGCAGTGCTAGACCAGCGGGGTGTTATGAGCAGTTCTTC.

The chain combines TRBV20-1 with TRBJ2-3, with 12 bases lining up with TRBD1. The CDR3 sequence is 15 residues long. CDR1 and CDR2 from the germline V gene are DFQATT and SNEGSKA (reference sequence). V trimming: 3 bases; J trimming: 4 bases; junction bases outside the gene matches: 5. CDR3 nucleotides: TGCAGTGCTAGGTGGGACAGGGGGCGGGCAGATACGCAGTATTTT. Protein: CSARWDRGRADTQYF.